The present entry profiles one T cell receptor (beta chain) with its context. This clone appeared once. The antigen this receptor binds is unknown. No quality values exist for individual bases; no much larger clone is one base distant. The sample comes from a study of regulatory and conventional T cells in RAG deficiency (dated by TCRdb to the late 2010s). Broadly, across the study: To compare the diversity and composition of the repertoires of Treg, conventional CD4+ and CD8+ T cells between RAG-deficient patients and healthy controls, the study applied high-throughput TCR beta sequencing.

Study-wide findings and limitations: Some T-cell subset analyses were not done for some subjects. RAG-deficient patients showed markedly lower Shannon entropy and higher Simpson indices than control T-cell subpopulations. All patient T-cell subsets had shorter CDR3 lengths; Omenn syndrome patients showed >85% Treg-Tconv repertoire overlap at nucleotide and amino acid level. In Omenn syndrome and CID/AS patients compared with controls, roughly 99-fold fewer unique TCR beta sequences were detected from Treg cells, versus 7.5 to 10-fold fewer for other subsets. Rather than being bona fide Treg cells, the sorted CD25-high CD127-low cells in Omenn syndrome patients may represent peripherally activated cells.

Regulatory T cells were purified from blood as CD4+CD25-high CD127-low cells before genomic DNA extraction. Roughly eight healthy control donors served as the comparison group for repertoire analyses. The cysteine opens and the phenylalanine closes a CDR3 of 13 amino acids. Solely the CDR3 DNA is kept, with 39 bases framed from the first base. Unmatched junction bases come to 4, with V trimmed by 2 bases and J by 8 bases. CDR1 and CDR2 (MRHNA, SNTAGT) derive from the germline V gene. Receptor libraries were prepared by the immunoSEQ multiplex PCR assay. Rearranged TCR beta chain products were amplified from the genomic DNA of sorted T-cell subsets and were then sequenced. On the study's bioinformatics: Shannon entropy and Simpson indices were used to measure the diversity of productive TCR beta rearrangements in each repertoire. To assess clonal expansion, the frequencies of the 100 most abundant productive TCR beta clonotypes were added up as a share of total reads. The TRB repertoires were scored with a self-reactivity index that is based on amino acid usage at CDR3beta positions 6 and 7. Two-way ANOVA was used for repertoire analyses, and Student t or Mann-Whitney tests were used for flow cytometric analyses. In its TCRdb copy, this immuneACCESS table keeps in-frame sequences only and misses some clones. Where compared with another copy, unresolved V genes explain less than half of these, and the others have no known cause. The DNA gave D and trimming, while V, J and clone size come from that table. The sample profile shows about 28,000 clones; 85% to 95% of them were found once. Over 0.75% of the sample belongs to the ten largest clones.

This sample was also put to use in a study of regulatory T cells. The second study's paper adds: The multiplex PCR used 52 forward TRBV primers and 13 reverse TRBJ primers, with assay-based and computational corrections for amplification bias. Repertoires from patients had restricted unique TRB V-J pairs and skewed V and J gene usage, with the strongest effect in regulatory T cells. The study compared T-cell receptor beta repertoires of sorted regulatory, conventional CD4+ and CD8+ T cells in CD3G-deficient patients with those in healthy controls. Peripheral blood mononuclear cells were isolated by Ficoll density separation. Within the immunoSEQ assay, multiplex PCR amplified rearranged TRB loci from genomic DNA. An Illumina HiSeq platform was used to sequence the TRB amplicons. Custom algorithms error-filtered the raw sequences and aligned them to reference gene sequences, after which the immunoSEQ online tools were used for analysis. The frequencies of productive and nonproductive TRB rearrangements were evaluated among unique sequences as well as among total sequences. Prism software was used to run t tests, Mann-Whitney tests or two-way ANOVA for comparisons between groups.

Material: Tregs sorted from blood. The sequence links TRBV6-4 to TRBJ1-2, and TRBD1 aligns with 8 junction nucleotides. This receptor was taken from a human donor in good health. The nucleotides are TGTGCCAGCAGTGACGCAGGGGGCGCGGGCTACACCTTC. Protein translation: CASSDAGGAGYTF.